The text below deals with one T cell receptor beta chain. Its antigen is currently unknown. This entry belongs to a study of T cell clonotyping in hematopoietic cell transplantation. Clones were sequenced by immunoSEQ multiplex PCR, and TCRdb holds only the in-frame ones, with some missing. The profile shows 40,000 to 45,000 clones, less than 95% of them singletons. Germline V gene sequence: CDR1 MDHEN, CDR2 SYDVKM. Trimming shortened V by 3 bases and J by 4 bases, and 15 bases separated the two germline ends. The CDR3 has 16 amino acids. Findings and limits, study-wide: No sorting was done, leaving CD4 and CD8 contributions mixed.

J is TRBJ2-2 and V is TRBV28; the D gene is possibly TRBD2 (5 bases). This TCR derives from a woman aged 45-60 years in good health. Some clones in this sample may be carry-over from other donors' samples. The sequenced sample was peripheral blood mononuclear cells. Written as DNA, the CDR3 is TGTGCCAGCAGTTTGGGCGAGGGCAGGATCACCGGGGAGCTGTTTTTT. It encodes CASSLGEGRITGELFF.